The clone carrying this T cell receptor beta chain showed up just once. These data originate in a study of shared clonotypes between healthy human individuals. Study background: The composition of the donors was two women and a few men aged 18 to 49. Per donor, CD8 memory used one plate, CD8 naive used two, CD4 memory used three and CD4 naive used three.

After removal of 6 bases from V and 0 bases from J, the junction contained 10 bases not matched to a gene. The V gene's germline CDR1 is MDHEN and CDR2 SYDVKM. This CDR3 comprises 16 residues. In the original processing: Filtering of immunoSEQ junctional sequences could not match full-length read filtering. Sequencing used immunoSEQ multiplex PCR; TCRdb keeps in-frame clones, though not all of them. The V and J calls and the clone size are those of that table, but D and trimming were determined from the DNA. The table shows millions of clones, with approximately 94% occurring only once. Terminally differentiated effector memory CD45RA+ cells were left out of the naive CD8 fraction, which was CD45RO-negative and positively selected for CCR7.

The sequencing input was naive CD8+ T cells sorted from blood. The source of this sequence is a man in his late teens or twenties in good health. The chain carries TRBV28 and TRBJ1-1, with 7 bases matching TRBD1. CDR3 amino acids: CASSAQGDLMNTEAFF. CDR3 bases: TGTGCCAGCAGCGCGCAGGGGGACCTTATGAACACTGAAGCTTTCTTT.